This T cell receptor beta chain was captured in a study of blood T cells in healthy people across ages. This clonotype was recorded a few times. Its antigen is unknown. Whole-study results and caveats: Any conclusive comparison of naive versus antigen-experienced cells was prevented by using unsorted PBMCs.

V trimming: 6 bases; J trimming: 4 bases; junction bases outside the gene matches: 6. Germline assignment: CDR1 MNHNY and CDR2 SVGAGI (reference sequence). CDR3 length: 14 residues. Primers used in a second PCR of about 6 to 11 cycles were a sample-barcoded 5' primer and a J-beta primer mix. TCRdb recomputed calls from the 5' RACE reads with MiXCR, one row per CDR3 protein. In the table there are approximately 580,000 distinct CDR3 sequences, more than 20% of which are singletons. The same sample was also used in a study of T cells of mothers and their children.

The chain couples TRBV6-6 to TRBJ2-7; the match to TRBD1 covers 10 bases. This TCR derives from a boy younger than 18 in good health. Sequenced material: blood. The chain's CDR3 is CASRIRQGAYEQYF. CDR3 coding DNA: TGTGCCAGCAGAATACGACAGGGGGCGTACGAGCAGTACTTC.